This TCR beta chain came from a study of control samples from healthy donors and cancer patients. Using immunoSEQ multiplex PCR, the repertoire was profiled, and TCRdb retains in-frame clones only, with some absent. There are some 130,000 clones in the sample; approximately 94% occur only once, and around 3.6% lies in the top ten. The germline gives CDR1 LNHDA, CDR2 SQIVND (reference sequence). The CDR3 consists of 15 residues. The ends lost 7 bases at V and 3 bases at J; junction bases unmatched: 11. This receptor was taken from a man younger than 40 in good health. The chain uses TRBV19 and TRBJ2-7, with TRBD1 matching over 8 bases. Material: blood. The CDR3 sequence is CASTPTWTGHYEQYF. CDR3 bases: TGTGCCAGTACCCCGACCTGGACAGGGCACTACGAGCAGTACTTC.